This T cell receptor beta chain was sequenced in a study of human thymus T cells. Study-level points and caveats: As related research reported, thymic repertoires overlapped highly among unrelated individuals. Use of V and J genes seemed skewed within the thymic and blood repertoires.

A word on this clone: Antigen unknown.

The source of the thymus tissue was resections taken during corrective heart surgery. Donation was from healthy Finnish infants who were having corrective surgery that addressed congenital heart defects. Trimming removed 0 bases from V and 5 bases from J, with 3 bases in between. Germline V gives CDR1 SGHDT, CDR2 YYEEEE. This CDR3 region has 12 residues. Produced via immunoSEQ multiplex PCR; TCRdb's table is partial and in-frame only. The sample carries some 130,000 clones, approximately 96% recorded once. Source material: thymus tissue. This chain links TRBV5-6 with TRBJ1-5; D is ambiguous. The sequence derives from a boy younger than two with a congenital heart defect but otherwise immunologically healthy. In DNA, the CDR3 is TGTGCCAGCAGCTTGGGGGATCAGCCCCAGCATTTT. It translates to CASSLGDQPQHF. Full variable domain (rest looked up from reference TRBV5-6 and TRBJ1-5): DAGVTQSPTHLIKTRGQQVTLRCSPKSGHDTVSWYQQALGQGPQFIFQYYEEEERQRGNFPDRFSGHQFPNYSSELNVNALLLGDSALYLCASSLGDQPQHFGDGTRLSIL.